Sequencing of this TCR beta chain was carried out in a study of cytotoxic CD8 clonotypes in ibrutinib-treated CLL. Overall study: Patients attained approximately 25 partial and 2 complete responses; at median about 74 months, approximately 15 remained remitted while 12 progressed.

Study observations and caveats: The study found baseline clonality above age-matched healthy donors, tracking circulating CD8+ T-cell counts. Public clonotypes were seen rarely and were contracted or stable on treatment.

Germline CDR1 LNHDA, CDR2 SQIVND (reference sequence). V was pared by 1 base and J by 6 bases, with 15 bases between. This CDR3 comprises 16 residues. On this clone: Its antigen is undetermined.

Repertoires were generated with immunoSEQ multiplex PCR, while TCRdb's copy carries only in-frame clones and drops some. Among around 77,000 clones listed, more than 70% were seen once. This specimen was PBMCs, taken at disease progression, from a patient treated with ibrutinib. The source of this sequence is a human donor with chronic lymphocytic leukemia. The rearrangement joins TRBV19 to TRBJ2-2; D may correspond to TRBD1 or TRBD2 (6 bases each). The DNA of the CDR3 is TGTGCCAGTAGTATAGGCGGGACAATGTTAGCCGGGGAGCTGTTTTTT. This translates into CASSIGGTMLAGELFF.